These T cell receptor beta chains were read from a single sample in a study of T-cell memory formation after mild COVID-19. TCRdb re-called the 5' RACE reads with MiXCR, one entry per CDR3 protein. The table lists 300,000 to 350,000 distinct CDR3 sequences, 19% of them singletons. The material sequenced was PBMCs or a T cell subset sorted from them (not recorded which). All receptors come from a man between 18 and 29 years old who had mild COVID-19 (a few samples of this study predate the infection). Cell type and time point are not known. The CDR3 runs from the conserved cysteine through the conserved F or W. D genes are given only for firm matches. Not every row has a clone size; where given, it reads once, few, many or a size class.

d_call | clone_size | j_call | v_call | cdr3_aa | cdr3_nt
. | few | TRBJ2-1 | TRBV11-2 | CASSPVFKGTNEQFF | TGTGCCAGCAGCCCGGTGTTCAAGGGGACGAATGAGCAGTTCTTC
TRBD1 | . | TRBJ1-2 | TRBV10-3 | CAIRGQGGDYGYTF | TGTGCCATCAGGGGACAGGGAGGGGACTATGGCTACACCTTC
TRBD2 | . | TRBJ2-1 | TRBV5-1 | CASSFALSGGAESEQFF | TGCGCCAGCAGCTTTGCGCTCAGCGGGGGGGCCGAGAGTGAGCAGTTCTTC
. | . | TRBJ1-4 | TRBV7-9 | CASSLAGDGRGEKLFF | TGTGCCAGCAGCTTAGCGGGGGACGGCCGGGGTGAAAAACTGTTTTTT
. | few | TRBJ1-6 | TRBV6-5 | CASSYSTNSPLHF | TGTGCCAGCAGTTACTCCACTAATTCACCCCTCCACTTT
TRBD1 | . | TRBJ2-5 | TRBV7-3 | CASSSDDRGLETQYF | TGTGCCAGCAGCTCCGATGACAGGGGTTTAGAGACCCAGTACTTC
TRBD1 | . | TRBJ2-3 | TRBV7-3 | CASSSRTGYTDTQYF | TGTGCCAGCAGCTCGCGGACAGGATACACAGATACGCAGTATTTT
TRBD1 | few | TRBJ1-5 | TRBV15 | CATSRQRGTAYGQPQHF | TGTGCCACCAGCAGACAAAGAGGGACAGCCTACGGTCAGCCCCAGCATTTT
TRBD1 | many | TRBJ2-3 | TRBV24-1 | CATSDPRDRGGDTQYF | TGTGCCACCAGTGACCCTAGGGACAGGGGGGGAGATACGCAGTATTTT
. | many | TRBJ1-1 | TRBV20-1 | CSARPPLGPNTEAFF | TGCAGTGCTAGACCCCCCCTGGGACCTAACACTGAAGCTTTCTTT
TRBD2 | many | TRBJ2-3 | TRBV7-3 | CASSEISGRSTDTQYF | TGTGCCAGCAGTGAAATTAGCGGGCGCAGCACAGATACGCAGTATTTT
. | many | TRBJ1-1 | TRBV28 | CASISPGGEAFF | TGTGCCAGCATCTCACCGGGGGGCGAAGCTTTCTTT
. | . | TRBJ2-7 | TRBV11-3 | CASSRGDAYEQYF | TGTGCCAGCAGCAGAGGGGACGCCTACGAGCAGTACTTC
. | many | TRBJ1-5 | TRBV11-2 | CASSFQGGNQPQHF | TGTGCCAGCAGCTTTCAGGGCGGCAATCAGCCCCAGCATTTT
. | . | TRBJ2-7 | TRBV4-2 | CASSQDNEQYF | TGTGCCAGCAGCCAAGATAACGAGCAGTACTTC
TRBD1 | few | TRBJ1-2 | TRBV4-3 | CASSPGGTGINGYTF | TGCGCCAGCAGCCCCGGCGGGACAGGAATTAATGGCTACACCTTC
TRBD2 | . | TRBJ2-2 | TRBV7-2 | CASSFPRGVAGAGGAGELFF | TGTGCCAGCAGCTTTCCTCGCGGGGTAGCGGGGGCCGGGGGAGCCGGGGAGCTGTTTTTT
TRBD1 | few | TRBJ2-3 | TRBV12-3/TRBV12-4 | CASSQGQGWGTDTQYF | TGTGCCAGCAGTCAGGGACAGGGCTGGGGCACAGATACGCAGTATTTT
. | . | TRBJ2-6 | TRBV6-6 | CASGGIRSGGNVLTF | TGTGCCAGTGGGGGTATCCGCTCTGGGGGCAACGTCCTGACTTTC
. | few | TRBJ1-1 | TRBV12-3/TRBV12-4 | CASSLWGRGTEAFF | TGTGCCAGCAGTTTGTGGGGTCGAGGCACTGAAGCTTTCTTT
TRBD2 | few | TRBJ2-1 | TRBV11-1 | CASSAGGAAYNEQFF | TGTGCCAGCAGCGCCGGGGGGGCCGCCTACAATGAGCAGTTCTTC
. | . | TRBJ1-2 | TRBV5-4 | CASSLEANYGYTF | TGTGCCAGCAGCTTGGAAGCTAACTATGGCTACACCTTC
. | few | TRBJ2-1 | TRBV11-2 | CASEESSYNEQFF | TGTGCCAGTGAGGAGAGCTCCTACAATGAGCAGTTCTTC
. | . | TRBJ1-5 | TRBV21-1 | CARRTANQPQHF | TGTGCCAGAAGGACAGCTAATCAGCCCCAGCATTTT
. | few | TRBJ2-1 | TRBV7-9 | CASSEDVNNEQFF | TGTGCCAGCAGCGAGGACGTAAACAATGAGCAGTTCTTC
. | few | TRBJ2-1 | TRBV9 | CASSKTPRDGYNEQFF | TGTGCCAGCAGCAAGACACCTAGGGACGGCTACAATGAGCAGTTCTTC
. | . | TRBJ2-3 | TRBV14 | CASSPQPYTQYF | TGTGCCAGCAGCCCCCAGCCCTATACGCAGTATTTT
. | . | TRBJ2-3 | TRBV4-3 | CASSQGSGDTDTQYF | TGCGCCAGCAGCCAAGGTTCGGGGGACACAGATACGCAGTATTTT
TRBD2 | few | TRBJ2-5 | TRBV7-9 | CASSFVRGGRETQYF | TGTGCCAGCAGCTTTGTAAGGGGAGGGAGAGAGACCCAGTACTTC
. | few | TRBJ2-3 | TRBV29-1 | CSDNQAGTASTDTQYF | TGCAGCGACAACCAGGCGGGCACAGCGAGCACAGATACGCAGTATTTT
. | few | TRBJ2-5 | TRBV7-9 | CASTPSRGQETQYF | TGTGCCAGCACCCCGTCGAGGGGACAAGAGACCCAGTACTTC
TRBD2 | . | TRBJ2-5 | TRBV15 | CATSSDRLAGGLKTQYF | TGTGCCACCAGCAGCGACCGACTAGCGGGGGGGCTAAAGACCCAGTACTTC
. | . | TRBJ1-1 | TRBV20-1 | CSQQVGNTEAFF | TGCAGCCAACAGGTGGGAAACACTGAAGCTTTCTTT
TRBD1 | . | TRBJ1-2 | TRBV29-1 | CSATTGGINYGYTF | TGCAGCGCCACTACAGGGGGAATTAACTATGGCTACACCTTC
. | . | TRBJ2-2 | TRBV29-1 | CSVERRGELFF | TGCAGCGTTGAACGTAGGGGGGAGCTGTTTTTT
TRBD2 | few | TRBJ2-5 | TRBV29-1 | CSVVIAGTLSF | TGCAGCGTTGTAATAGCGGGGACCCTTTCGTTC
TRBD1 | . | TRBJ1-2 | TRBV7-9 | CASSWTGRTYGYTF | TGTGCCAGCAGCTGGACAGGGCGGACATATGGCTACACCTTC
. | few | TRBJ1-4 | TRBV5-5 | CASGREKLFF | TGTGCCAGCGGTCGGGAAAAACTGTTTTTT
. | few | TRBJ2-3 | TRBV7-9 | CASSAGTQSTDTQYF | TGTGCCAGCAGCGCGGGGACCCAGAGCACAGATACGCAGTATTTT
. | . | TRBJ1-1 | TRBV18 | CASSPIAEVNTEAFF | TGTGCCAGCTCACCTATTGCAGAGGTCAACACTGAAGCTTTCTTT
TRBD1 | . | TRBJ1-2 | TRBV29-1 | CSVLPGQGYGYTF | TGCAGCGTATTACCGGGACAGGGGTATGGCTACACCTTC
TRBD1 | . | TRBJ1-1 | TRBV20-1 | CSAPGTGRGTEAFF | TGCAGTGCACCCGGGACAGGTCGCGGCACTGAAGCTTTCTTT
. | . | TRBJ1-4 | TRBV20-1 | CSARSPDGGGIEKLFF | TGCAGTGCTAGATCCCCCGACGGGGGGGGGATTGAAAAACTGTTTTTT
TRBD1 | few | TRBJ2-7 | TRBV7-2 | CASSFVQGEYEQYF | TGTGCCAGCAGCTTCGTACAGGGGGAATACGAGCAGTACTTC
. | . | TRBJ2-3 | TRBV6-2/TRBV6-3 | CASSYSKGRTDTQYF | TGTGCCAGCAGTTACTCTAAGGGACGCACAGATACGCAGTATTTT
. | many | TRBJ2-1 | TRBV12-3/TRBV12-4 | CASSLAGGGSYNEQFF | TGTGCCAGCAGTTTAGCGGGAGGGGGCTCCTACAATGAGCAGTTCTTC
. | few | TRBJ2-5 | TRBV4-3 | CASSQESASETQYF | TGCGCCAGCAGCCAAGAGTCGGCGTCGGAGACCCAGTACTTC
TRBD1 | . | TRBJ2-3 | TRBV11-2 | CASSSGQGWDTQYF | TGTGCCAGCAGCTCTGGACAGGGATGGGATACGCAGTATTTT
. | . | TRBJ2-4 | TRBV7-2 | CASSLVYREDIQYF | TGTGCCAGCAGCTTAGTATACAGGGAGGACATTCAGTACTTC
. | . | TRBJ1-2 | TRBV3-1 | CASSQAWDLTNYGYTF | TGTGCCAGCAGCCAAGCCTGGGACCTGACTAACTATGGCTACACCTTC
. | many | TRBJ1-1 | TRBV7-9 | CASSLRIVPEAFF | TGTGCCAGCAGCTTAAGGATAGTCCCTGAAGCTTTCTTT
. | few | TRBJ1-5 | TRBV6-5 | CASGGNRDQPQHF | TGTGCCAGCGGGGGAAACAGGGATCAGCCCCAGCATTTT